These 6 T cell receptor beta chains came from one sample sequenced in a study of post-analysis software for immune sequencing data. The antigens of these receptors remain unknown. Study findings and constraints: Patients used four to six TRBV segments, including TRBV5-6, TRBV5-1 and TRBV20-1, more often than controls.

Unique-molecular-identifier-tagged TCR beta cDNA libraries were used. From the PCR reads, TCRdb called clonotypes with MiXCR, one entry per CDR3 protein. The sample lists 750,000 to 950,000 distinct CDR3 sequences; about 50% were seen once. The source material was blood. These TCRs come from a girl between 10 and 17 years old with multiple sclerosis.

The chain is built from TRBV29-1 and TRBJ1-2; 10 nucleotides agree with TRBD1. CDR1 is SQVTM, CDR2 ANQGSEA, per germline. The CDR3 spans 17 residues. Trimming at V came to 5 bases and at J to 2 bases, leaving 14 bases not matched to a gene. The DNA for the CDR3 is TGCAGCGTTCTTAAACGGGACAGGGGTTTGGGGAACTATGGCTACACCTTC. As protein: CSVLKRDRGLGNYGYTF.

The rearrangement uses TRBV6-6 and TRBJ1-3, with a weak D call TRBD1 (6 bases). The CDR3 length is 14 residues. V lost 6 bases, J lost 1 base, and 10 bases lay in between. Germline V CDR1 and CDR2: MNHNY, SVGAGI (reference sequence). The chain's CDR3 is CASSIQGSGNTIYF. In DNA form, the CDR3 reads TGTGCCAGCAGCATACAGGGTTCTGGAAACACCATATATTTT.

This clonotype appeared a single time. The gene calls are TRBV5-1 and TRBJ2-7; D may be TRBD2 (6 bases). Trimming shortened V by 0 bases and J by 7 bases, and 14 bases separated the two germline ends. There are 14 residues in the CDR3. Germline lookup yields CDR1 SGHRS and CDR2 YFSETQ. The CDR3, as DNA: TGCGCCAGCAGCTTGGGCTTTTCGGGGAGGGAGCAGTACTTC. Translation gives CASSLGFSGREQYF.

This chain joins TRBV7-9 and TRBJ2-2, with 8 nucleotides matching TRBD1. The germline V gene has CDR1 SEHNR and CDR2 FQNEAQ (reference sequence). J gave up 3 bases and V 5 bases, and 11 bases lay outside the gene matches. The CDR3 runs 17 residues. The CDR3 DNA is TGTGCCAGCAGCGCCGGGACAGGCCTACCCCACACCGGGGAGCTGTTTTTT. Its protein product is CASSAGTGLPHTGELFF.

The chain links TRBV25-1 to TRBJ2-5; either TRBD1 or TRBD2 may fit D (6 bases each). The CDR3 has 17 residues. From germline, CDR1 is MGHDK and CDR2 SYGVNS. Trimming left V 5 bases short and J 2 bases short, with 21 bases between. Here the CDR3 reads CASSPTWGASSQETQYF. In DNA form, the CDR3 reads TGTGCCAGCAGTCCCACCTGGGGGGCGAGTTCTCAAGAGACCCAGTACTTC.

The sample holds a few counts of this clonotype. The rearrangement uses TRBV6-6 and TRBJ2-5; no clear D gene. There are 13 residues in the CDR3. V was trimmed by 7 bases and J by 4 bases, leaving 13 bases between them. Germline CDR1 reads MNHNY; CDR2 reads SVGAGI (reference sequence). The CDR3 DNA follows: TGTGCCAGCAACCTACGAGGTTCAGAGACCCAGTACTTC. Translating it yields CASNLRGSETQYF.